This T cell receptor (beta chain) was profiled in a study of blood T cell repertoires in COVID-19. Study information: Acute and convalescent COVID-19 samples came from the United States, Italy and Spain. T cells, B-cell-depleted T cells, or PBMCs supplied cDNA or gDNA.

The CDR3 has 15 residues. The germline CDR1 and CDR2 sequences are SGHAT and FQNNGV. V lost 5 bases to trimming and J lost 0 bases; unmatched junction nucleotides: 5. Method: immunoSEQ multiplex PCR; TCRdb's copy keeps in-frame clones and lacks some. The sample gives 200,000 to 250,000 clones, roughly 86% of which show up once; more than 8.5% is in the top ten. Enrollment of patients from Seattle took place during active infection, with longitudinal follow-up. This chain uses TRBV11-2 with TRBJ1-1; 8 bases match TRBD1. The sequenced material came from peripheral blood. This receptor was taken from a woman aged 45-59 years with COVID-19, enrolled during active disease. CDR3 DNA: TGTGCCAGCAGCCGGACAGGGATCATGAACACTGAAGCTTTCTTT. Protein: CASSRTGIMNTEAFF.